These 14 T cell receptor beta chains share one sample of origin, sequenced in a study of regulatory T cells in long-lasting Graves disease. iRepertoire HTBI primers and Arm-PCR of CDR3 regions built TCR beta libraries. A single record per CDR3 protein comes from TCRdb applying MiXCR to the multiplex PCR reads. The profile covers 550,000 to 650,000 distinct CDR3 sequences, with about 15% appearing a single time and around 13% taken by the ten largest. The time point denotes: newly diagnosed GD, antithyroid drugs for less than 3 months. PBMC-derived RNA was used for the TCR library. The same data also contributed to another study, on T cells in Graves' hyperthyroidism and ophthalmopathy.

Sequences were derived from peripheral blood mononuclear cells (PBMCs), sampled at new diagnosis, from a patient treated with antithyroid drugs. The receptors shown here come from a man between 18 and 35 years old with Graves disease.

V and J are TRBV15 and TRBJ2-3; TRBD2 matches at 7 bases. There are 12 residues in the CDR3. In germline, CDR1 is LNHNV, CDR2 YYDKDF (reference sequence). The V segment lost 11 bases and the J segment 2 bases; nucleotides outside the gene matches: 4. Here the CDR3 DNA reads TGTGCCTTAAGCGGGGCCACAGATACGCAGTATTTT. Its translation is CALSGATDTQYF.

The chain combines TRBV3-1 with TRBJ1-6, with TRBD1 matching over 8 bases. This CDR3 has 15 amino acids. The V gene end was trimmed by 3 bases and the J gene end by 9 bases; junction bases not matched to a gene: 7. The V gene's germline CDR1 is LGHDT and CDR2 YNNKEL (reference sequence). The CDR3 loop reads CASSHLTGVGSPLHF. CDR3 coding DNA: TGTGCCAGCAGCCACCTGACAGGGGTTGGTTCACCCCTCCACTTT.

This clonotype showed up many times. The J gene is TRBJ2-3, the V gene TRBV29-1; D possibly corresponds to TRBD2 (5 bases). V lost 0 bases, J lost 2 bases, and 9 bases lay in between. Germline loops: CDR1 SQVTM, CDR2 ANQGSEA. This CDR3 comprises 14 residues. The CDR3 loop is CSVEDQRTTDTQYF. The DNA for the CDR3 is TGCAGCGTTGAAGATCAGCGGACCACAGATACGCAGTATTTT.

The chain joins TRBV5-1 to TRBJ2-2, with TRBD1 identical over 7 bases. V shed 5 bases, J shed 7 bases, and the junction held 8 bases outside the gene matches. This CDR3 contains 14 residues. CDR1 and CDR2 from the germline V gene are SGHRS and YFSETQ. CDR3 region: CASRDEGANGELFF. The DNA of the CDR3 is TGCGCCAGCAGGGATGAGGGGGCGAACGGGGAGCTGTTTTTT.

The chain carries TRBV10-2 and TRBJ2-7; 7 bases line up with TRBD1. This CDR3 contains 16 residues. Per germline, CDR1 WSHSY and CDR2 SAAADI. V dropped 0 bases and J dropped 2; count of bases not matched to a gene: 7. This CDR3 is CASSESGGRRAYEQYF. In DNA form, the CDR3 reads TGCGCCAGCAGTGAGTCAGGGGGCAGGCGGGCCTACGAGCAGTACTTC.

This clonotype occurred many times. The chain employs TRBV7-9 and TRBJ2-1, with TRBD2 identical over 9 bases. J lost 2 bases, V lost 4 bases, and 9 bases had no gene match. This CDR3 is 17 amino acids long. Germline values: CDR1 SEHNR, CDR2 FQNEAQ (reference sequence). The CDR3 loop is CASSSNGGGRAYNEQFF. The CDR3 DNA reads TGTGCCAGCAGCTCGAACGGGGGCGGGAGGGCCTACAATGAGCAGTTCTTC.

This chain joins TRBV7-9 and TRBJ1-5, with 12 nucleotides matching TRBD1. Looked up from germline, CDR1 is SEHNR and CDR2 is FQNEAQ (reference sequence). The CDR3 extends over 16 amino acids. V gave up 4 bases and J gave up 2 bases; unmatched junction bases: 3. CDR3 DNA: TGTGCCAGCAGCTCGGGACAGGGGGCGCGCAATCAGCCCCAGCATTTT. It codes for CASSSGQGARNQPQHF.

The chain carries TRBV7-9 and TRBJ2-3; 9 bases fit TRBD2. Germline lookup yields CDR1 SEHNR and CDR2 FQNEAQ (reference sequence). Trimming took 0 bases from V and 6 from J; bases not matched to a gene: 7. The CDR3 sequence is 16 residues long. The CDR3 region is CASSLALSGSGDTQYF. For the CDR3, the DNA is TGTGCCAGCAGCTTAGCGCTTAGCGGGAGTGGCGATACGCAGTATTTT.

This clonotype was observed a handful of times. The gene calls are TRBV2 and TRBJ1-3; D is unclear. Trimming took off 4 bases at V and 0 bases at J, with 10 bases between the two ends. The CDR3 loop spans 15 amino acids. CDR1 and CDR2 from the germline V gene are SNHLY and FYNNEI. The CDR3 nucleotides read TGTGCCAGCAGTGTCATGGGGAACTCTGGAAACACCATATATTTT. Protein: CASSVMGNSGNTIYF.

The chain couples TRBV30 to TRBJ2-5, with TRBD2 identical over 13 bases. The V and J ends lost 0 bases and 4 bases, in that order; junction bases with no gene match: 2. The CDR3 runs 15 residues. Germline V gene data show CDR1 as GTSNPN and CDR2 as SVGIG (reference sequence). CDR3 nucleotides: TGTGCCTGGAGTGTTAGACTAGCGGGAGGAGAGACCCAGTACTTC. Protein: CAWSVRLAGGETQYF.

On this clonotype itself: At one end, the junction sequence differs from germline, possibly due to a read error. This chain uses TRBV7-9 with TRBJ1-1; 8 nucleotides agree with TRBD1. The germline gives CDR1 SEHNR, CDR2 FQNEAQ (reference sequence). The CDR3 is made up of 13 amino acids. Here the CDR3 DNA reads TGTGCCAGCAGCTTACCAGGGGGCACTGAAGCTTCCTTT. It yields the protein CASSLPGGTEASF.

Many counts were recorded for this clonotype. The CDR3 is CASSLVAGVADTQYF. The CDR3 region has the DNA TGTGCCAGCAGCTTAGTAGCGGGAGTAGCAGATACGCAGTATTTT. The chain combines TRBV7-2 with TRBJ2-3; 9 bases line up with TRBD2. The germline V gene has CDR1 SGHTA and CDR2 FQGNSA. J lost 4 bases, V lost 1 base, and 3 bases had no gene match. The CDR3 extends over 15 amino acids. Together with reference TRBV7-2 and TRBJ2-3, the CDR3 gives the full variable domain: GAGVSQSPSNKVTEKGKDVELRCDPISGHTALYWYRQSLGQGLEFLIYFQGNSAPDKSGLPSDRFSAERTGGSVSTLTIQRTQQEDSAVYLCASSLVAGVADTQYFGPGTRLTVL.

Only a few counts were recorded for this clonotype. The chain uses TRBV20-1 and TRBJ2-1; 7 bases match TRBD1. CDR3 length: 13 residues. Unmatched junction bases numbered 8, after V lost 6 bases and J lost 6 bases. CDR1 DFQATT and CDR2 SNEGSKA come from the germline V gene (reference sequence). The CDR3 loop reads CSARDSRSNEQFF. The CDR3 nucleotides are TGCAGTGCCCGGGACAGTCGGTCCAATGAGCAGTTCTTC.

As DNA, the CDR3 is TGTGCCAGCCATCGGTGGGGGGAGACCCAAGAGACCCAGTACTTC. This encodes CASHRWGETQETQYF. The chain recombines TRBV28 with TRBJ2-1, with D perhaps matching TRBD2 (6 bases). The DNA end favors TRBJ2-5, so the J call may be wrong. The CDR3 has 15 residues. Germline V gives CDR1 MDHEN, CDR2 SYDVKM.